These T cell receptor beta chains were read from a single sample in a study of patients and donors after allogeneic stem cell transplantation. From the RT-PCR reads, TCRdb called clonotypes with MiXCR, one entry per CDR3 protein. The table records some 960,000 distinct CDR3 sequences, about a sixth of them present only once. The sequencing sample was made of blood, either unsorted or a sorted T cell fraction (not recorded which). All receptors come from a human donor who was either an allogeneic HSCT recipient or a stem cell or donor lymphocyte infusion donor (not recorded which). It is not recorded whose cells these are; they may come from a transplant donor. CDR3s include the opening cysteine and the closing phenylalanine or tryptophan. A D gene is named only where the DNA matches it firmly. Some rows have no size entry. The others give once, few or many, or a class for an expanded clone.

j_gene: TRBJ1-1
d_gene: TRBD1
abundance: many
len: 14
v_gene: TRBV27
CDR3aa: CASSLYRGNTEAFF
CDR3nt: TGTGCCAGCAGCTTGTACAGGGGGAACACTGAAGCTTTCTTT

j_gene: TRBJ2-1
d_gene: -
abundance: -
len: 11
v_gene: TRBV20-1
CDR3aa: CSAASRNEQFF
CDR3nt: TGCAGTGCTGCAAGCCGCAATGAGCAGTTCTTC

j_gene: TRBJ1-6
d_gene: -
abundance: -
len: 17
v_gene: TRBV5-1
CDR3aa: CASSLEGRQSYNSPLHF
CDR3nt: TGCGCCAGCAGCTTGGAGGGCCGACAGTCCTATAATTCACCCCTCCACTTT

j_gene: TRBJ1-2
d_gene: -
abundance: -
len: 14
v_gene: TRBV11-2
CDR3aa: CASSLGRETNGYTF
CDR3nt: TGTGCCAGCAGCCTCGGACGGGAGACAAATGGCTACACCTTC

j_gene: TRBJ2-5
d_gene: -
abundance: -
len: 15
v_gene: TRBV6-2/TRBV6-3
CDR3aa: CASSIPGQGQETQYF
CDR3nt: TGTGCCAGCAGTATACCGGGACAAGGACAAGAGACCCAGTACTTC

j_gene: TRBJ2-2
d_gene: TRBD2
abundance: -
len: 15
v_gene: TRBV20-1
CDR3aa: CSARGLAGQIGELFF
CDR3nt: TGCAGTGCAAGAGGACTAGCGGGTCAGATCGGGGAGCTGTTTTTT

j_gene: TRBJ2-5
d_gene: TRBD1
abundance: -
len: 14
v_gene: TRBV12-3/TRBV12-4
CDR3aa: CASSPWRQGKTQYF
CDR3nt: TGTGCCAGCAGCCCTTGGCGACAGGGAAAGACCCAGTACTTC

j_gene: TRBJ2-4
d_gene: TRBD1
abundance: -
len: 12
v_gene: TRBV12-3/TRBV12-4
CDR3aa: CASSQMGTAQYF
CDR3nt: TGTGCCAGCAGTCAGATGGGGACAGCTCAGTACTTC

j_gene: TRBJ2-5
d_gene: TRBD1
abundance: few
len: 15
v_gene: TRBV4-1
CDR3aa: CASSQDAGTGETQYF
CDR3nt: TGCGCCAGCAGCCAAGATGCAGGGACAGGGGAGACCCAGTACTTC

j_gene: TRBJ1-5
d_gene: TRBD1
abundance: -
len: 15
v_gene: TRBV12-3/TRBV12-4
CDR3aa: CASSYRTGTNQPQHF
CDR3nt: TGTGCCAGCAGTTACAGGACAGGGACCAATCAGCCCCAGCATTTT

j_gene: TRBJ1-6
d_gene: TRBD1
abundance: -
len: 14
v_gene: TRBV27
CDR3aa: CASSQTGDYSPLHF
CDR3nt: TGTGCCAGCAGCCAGACAGGGGACTATTCACCCCTCCACTTT

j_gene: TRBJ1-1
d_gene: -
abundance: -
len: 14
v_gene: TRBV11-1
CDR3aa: CASSPGQGLPEAFF
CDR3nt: TGTGCCAGCAGCCCAGGGCAGGGGCTCCCTGAAGCTTTCTTT

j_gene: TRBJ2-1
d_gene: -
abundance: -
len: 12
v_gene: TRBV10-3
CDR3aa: CAISESDLEQFF
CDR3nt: TGTGCCATCAGTGAGTCTGACCTGGAGCAGTTCTTC

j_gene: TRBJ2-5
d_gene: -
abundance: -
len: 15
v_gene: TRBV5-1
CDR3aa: CASSLFYGPQETQYF
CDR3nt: TGCGCCAGCAGCTTGTTCTACGGGCCCCAAGAGACCCAGTACTTC

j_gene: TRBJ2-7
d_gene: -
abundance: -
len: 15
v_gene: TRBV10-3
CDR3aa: CAISEGGQGQYEQYF
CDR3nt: TGTGCCATCAGTGAAGGAGGGCAGGGACAGTACGAGCAGTACTTC

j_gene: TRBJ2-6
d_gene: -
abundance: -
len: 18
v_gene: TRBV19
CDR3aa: CASSMTRGGLPGANVLTF
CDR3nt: TGTGCCAGTAGTATGACCAGGGGTGGGCTCCCTGGGGCCAACGTCCTGACTTTC

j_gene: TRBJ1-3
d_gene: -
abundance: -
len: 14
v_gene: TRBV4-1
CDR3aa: CASSPGGLGDTIYF
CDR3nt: TGCGCCAGCAGCCCCGGGGGGCTCGGGGACACCATATATTTT

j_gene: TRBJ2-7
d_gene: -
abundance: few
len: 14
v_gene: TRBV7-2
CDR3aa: CASSLGYPHYEQYF
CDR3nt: TGTGCCAGCAGCTTAGGCTACCCTCATTACGAGCAGTACTTC

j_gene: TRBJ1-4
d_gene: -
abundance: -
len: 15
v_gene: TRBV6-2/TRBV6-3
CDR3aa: CASRLRAATNEKLFF
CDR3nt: TGTGCCAGCAGACTCCGGGCCGCAACTAATGAAAAACTGTTTTTT

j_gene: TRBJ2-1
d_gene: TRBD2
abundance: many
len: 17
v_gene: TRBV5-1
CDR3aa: CASSPYSSGSSYNEQFF
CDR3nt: TGCGCCAGCAGCCCATACTCTAGCGGGAGTTCCTACAATGAGCAGTTCTTC

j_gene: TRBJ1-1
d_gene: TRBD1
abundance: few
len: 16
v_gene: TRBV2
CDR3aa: CASRGEGARSNTEAFF
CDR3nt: TGTGCCAGCAGAGGGGAGGGGGCCCGATCGAACACTGAAGCTTTCTTT

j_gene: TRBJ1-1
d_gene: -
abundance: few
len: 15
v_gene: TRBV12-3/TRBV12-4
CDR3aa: CASSSWPEGNTEAFF
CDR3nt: TGTGCCAGCAGTTCTTGGCCAGAGGGGAACACTGAAGCTTTCTTT

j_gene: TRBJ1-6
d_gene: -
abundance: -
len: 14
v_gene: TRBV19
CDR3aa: CASRREPPGSPLHF
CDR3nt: TGTGCCAGTAGGAGGGAGCCACCCGGTTCACCCCTCCACTTT

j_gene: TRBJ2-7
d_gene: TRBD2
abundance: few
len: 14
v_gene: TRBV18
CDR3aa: CASSPGLAEYEQYF
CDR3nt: TGTGCCAGCTCGCCGGGACTAGCGGAATACGAGCAGTACTTC